The entry below describes one T cell receptor (beta chain). This sample is part of a study of T-cell reconstitution after alpha-beta-depleted transplantation in children. The germline V gene has CDR1 SQVTM and CDR2 ANQGSEA. V was pared by 7 bases and J by 7 bases, with 10 bases between. CDR3 length: 10 residues. Unique molecular identifiers were incorporated into the prepared TCRbeta library. MiXCR, applied by TCRdb to the PCR reads, yields one record per CDR3 protein. The repertoire holds 500,000 to 600,000 distinct CDR3 sequences, with around 20% as singletons. This TCR was sampled from a human donor who donated a stem cell graft to a child with acute lymphoblastic leukemia. This sample comprised PBMCs from the stem cell graft donor, obtained from the stem cell graft. This sequence joins TRBV29-1 and TRBJ1-2; the D gene is possibly TRBD1 (5 bases). CDR3 nucleotide sequence: TGCAGCGCAATGCAGGGTGGCTACACCTTC. Translating gives CSAMQGGYTF.